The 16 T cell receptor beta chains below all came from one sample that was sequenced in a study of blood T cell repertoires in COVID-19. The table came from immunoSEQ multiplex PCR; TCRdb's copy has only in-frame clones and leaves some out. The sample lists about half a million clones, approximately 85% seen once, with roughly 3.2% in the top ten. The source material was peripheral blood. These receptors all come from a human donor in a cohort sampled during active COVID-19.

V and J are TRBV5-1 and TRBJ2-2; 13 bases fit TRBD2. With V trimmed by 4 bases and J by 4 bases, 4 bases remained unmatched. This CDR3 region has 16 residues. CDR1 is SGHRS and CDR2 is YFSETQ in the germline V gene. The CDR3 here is CASSPGTSGATGELFF. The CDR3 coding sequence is TGCGCCAGCAGCCCGGGGACTAGCGGGGCCACCGGGGAGCTGTTTTTT.

Written as DNA, the CDR3 is TGTGCCAGCAGTTTGCTACAGGGGGCCCACGAGCAGTACTTC. This encodes CASSLLQGAHEQYF. V is TRBV27 and J is TRBJ2-7; TRBD1 aligns across 9 bases. The trim removed 3 bases at V and 5 bases at J, leaving 5 bases unmatched. This CDR3 has 14 residues. The germline CDR1 and CDR2 sequences are MNHEY and SMNVEV (reference sequence).

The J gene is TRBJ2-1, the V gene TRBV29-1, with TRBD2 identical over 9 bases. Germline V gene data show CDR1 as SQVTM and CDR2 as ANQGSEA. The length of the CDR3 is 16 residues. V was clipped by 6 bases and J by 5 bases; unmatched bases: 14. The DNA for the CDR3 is TGCAGCGTCGATGATACCGGGACTAGCTTTGACAATGAGCAGTTCTTC. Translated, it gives CSVDDTGTSFDNEQFF.

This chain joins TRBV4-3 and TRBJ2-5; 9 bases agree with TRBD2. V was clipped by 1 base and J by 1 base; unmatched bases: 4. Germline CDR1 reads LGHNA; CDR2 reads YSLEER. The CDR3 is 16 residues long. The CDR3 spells CASSQGLAASQETQYF. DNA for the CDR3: TGCGCCAGCAGCCAAGGACTAGCGGCGAGCCAAGAGACCCAGTACTTC.

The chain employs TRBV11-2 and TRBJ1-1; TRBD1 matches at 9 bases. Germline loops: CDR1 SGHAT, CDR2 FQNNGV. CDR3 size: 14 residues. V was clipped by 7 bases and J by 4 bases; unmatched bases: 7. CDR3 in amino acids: CASTAQGALTEAFF. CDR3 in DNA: TGTGCCAGCACCGCACAGGGGGCGCTCACTGAAGCTTTCTTT.

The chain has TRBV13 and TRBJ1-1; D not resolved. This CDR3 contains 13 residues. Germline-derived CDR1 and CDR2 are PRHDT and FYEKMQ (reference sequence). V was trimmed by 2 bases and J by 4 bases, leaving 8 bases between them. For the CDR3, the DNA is TGTGCCAGCAGCTTACAGCGGGGCACTGAAGCTTTCTTT. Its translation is CASSLQRGTEAFF.

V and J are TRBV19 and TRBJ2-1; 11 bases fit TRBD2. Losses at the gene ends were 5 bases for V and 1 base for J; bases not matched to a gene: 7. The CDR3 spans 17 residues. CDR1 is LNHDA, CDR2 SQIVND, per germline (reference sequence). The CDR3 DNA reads TGTGCCAGTAGTCGACGTACTAGCGGGAGTTCCTACAATGAGCAGTTCTTC. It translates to CASSRRTSGSSYNEQFF.

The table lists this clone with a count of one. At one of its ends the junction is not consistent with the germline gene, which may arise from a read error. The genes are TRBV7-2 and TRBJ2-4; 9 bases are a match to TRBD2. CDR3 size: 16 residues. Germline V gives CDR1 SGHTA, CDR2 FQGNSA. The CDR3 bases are TGTGCCAACAGCTTCTCCGGAGCGGGAGGCAAAAACATTCAGTACTTC. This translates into CANSFSGAGGKNIQYF.

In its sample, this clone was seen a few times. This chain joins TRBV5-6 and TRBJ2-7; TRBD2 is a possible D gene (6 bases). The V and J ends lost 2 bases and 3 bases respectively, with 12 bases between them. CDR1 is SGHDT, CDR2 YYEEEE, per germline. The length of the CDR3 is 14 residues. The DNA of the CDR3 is TGTGCCAGCAGCTTACGGCCGGAGGGCTACGAGCAGTACTTC. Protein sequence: CASSLRPEGYEQYF.

CDR3 in DNA: TGTGCCAGTAGTGCGTATCGGGGGGCGCGAAGCACAGATACGCAGTATTTT. Its protein product is CASSAYRGARSTDTQYF. The chain has TRBV19 and TRBJ2-3, with D perhaps TRBD2 (7 bases). Germline V gene data show CDR1 as LNHDA and CDR2 as SQIVND (reference sequence). CDR3 length: 17 amino acids. With 5 bases removed from V and 0 bases from J, the gap between germline ends came to 18 bases.

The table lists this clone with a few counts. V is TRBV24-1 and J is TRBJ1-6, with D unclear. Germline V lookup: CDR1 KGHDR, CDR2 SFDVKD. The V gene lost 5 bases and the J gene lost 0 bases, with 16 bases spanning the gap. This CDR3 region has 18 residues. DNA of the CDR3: TGTGCCACCAGTGTATGGTTCGGAGAGAGCTCCTATAATTCACCCCTCCACTTT. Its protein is CATSVWFGESSYNSPLHF.

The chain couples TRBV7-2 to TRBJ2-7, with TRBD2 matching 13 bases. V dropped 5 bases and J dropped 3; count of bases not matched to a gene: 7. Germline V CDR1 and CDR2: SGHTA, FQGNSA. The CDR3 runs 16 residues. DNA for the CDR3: TGTGCCAGCAGCCTTCGGACTAGCGGGAGCTTCTACGAGCAGTACTTC. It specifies CASSLRTSGSFYEQYF.

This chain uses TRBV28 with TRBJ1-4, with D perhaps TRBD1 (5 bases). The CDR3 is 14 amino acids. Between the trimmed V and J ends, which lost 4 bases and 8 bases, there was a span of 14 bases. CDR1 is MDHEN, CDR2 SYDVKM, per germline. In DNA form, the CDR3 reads TGTGCCAGCAGTTCGCCGACAGTAGGGGAAAAACTGTTTTTT. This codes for CASSSPTVGEKLFF.

This CDR3 is CASSSVTSGIYNEQFF. The CDR3 DNA sequence: TGTGCCAGCAGCTCCGTGACTAGCGGGATCTACAATGAGCAGTTCTTC. The chain couples TRBV7-2 to TRBJ2-1; 11 positions match TRBD2. The junction had 5 bases not matched to a gene; V was cut back by 4 bases and J by 3 bases. Germline-derived CDR1 and CDR2 are SGHTA and FQGNSA. The CDR3 consists of 16 residues.

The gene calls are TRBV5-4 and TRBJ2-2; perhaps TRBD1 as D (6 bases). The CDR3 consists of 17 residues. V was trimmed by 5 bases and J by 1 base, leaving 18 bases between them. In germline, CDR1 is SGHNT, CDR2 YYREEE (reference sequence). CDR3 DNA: TGTGCCAGCAGACAGATTCCGGGACACCAGAACACCGGGGAGCTGTTTTTT. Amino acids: CASRQIPGHQNTGELFF.

CDR3 bases: TGTGCCAGCTCACCGGGACTAGAGGTGTACAATGAGCAGTTCTTC. It is translated as CASSPGLEVYNEQFF. This chain joins TRBV18 and TRBJ2-1, with 8 bases that match TRBD2. The CDR3 runs 15 residues. Germline V gives CDR1 KGHSH, CDR2 LQKENI. V shed 3 bases and J 4 bases; nucleotides not matched to a gene: 5.